Listed below are T cell receptor beta chains from one sample, sequenced in a study of T cells after yellow fever vaccination. TCRdb redid the calling of the 5' RACE reads with MiXCR, one entry per CDR3 protein. This sample has approximately 550,000 distinct CDR3 sequences, with about a fifth found just once. The sample in question was PBMCs, obtained 15 days after the yellow fever booster vaccination. All receptors derive from a man aged 25-40 years who received the YFV17D yellow fever vaccine. CDR3s include the opening cysteine and the closing phenylalanine or tryptophan. D genes are given only for firm matches. Clone size is given for some rows only: seen once, a few or many times, or a class if the clone is expanded.

TRBD1	TRBV3-1	few	TRBJ2-7	TGTGCCAGCAGCCACCAGGGACAGTATTCCTACGAGCAGTACTTC	CASSHQGQYSYEQYF
.	TRBV7-9	.	TRBJ2-7	TGTGCCAGCAGCTTACGTGACAGACCGTACTTC	CASSLRDRPYF
TRBD2	TRBV19	.	TRBJ2-1	TGTGCCAGTAGTGCTGGACTAGCCCAAGACCCCGAGCAGTTCTTC	CASSAGLAQDPEQFF
.	TRBV20-1	few	TRBJ2-5	TGCAGTGCTAGAGCAGGAGGACAGACCCAGTACTTC	CSARAGGQTQYF
.	TRBV27	.	TRBJ2-4	TGTGCCAGCAGTTTCTCCCTCCGAGGGGGAAACATTCAGTACTTC	CASSFSLRGGNIQYF
.	TRBV7-2	.	TRBJ2-5	TGTGCCAGCAGCTTAGGGGAAAAGACCCAGTACTTC	CASSLGEKTQYF
.	TRBV5-1	.	TRBJ1-1	TGCGCCAGCAGCTTGGCCGGTAAGAACACTGAAGCTTTCTTT	CASSLAGKNTEAFF
.	TRBV6-1	few	TRBJ2-7	TGTGCCAGCAGTAGAGCGCCGGAGGGTTCCTACGAGCAGTACTTC	CASSRAPEGSYEQYF
.	TRBV7-9	few	TRBJ1-1	TGTGCCAGCAGCGGCAGGGGTGTTGAAGCTTTCTTT	CASSGRGVEAFF
.	TRBV14	.	TRBJ2-7	TGTGCCAGCAGCCAAGGTTACGCCTCGTTGGAGCAGTACTTC	CASSQGYASLEQYF
.	TRBV28	few	TRBJ2-1	TGTGCCAGCAGCCCCAGTTGGGACAATGAGCAGTTCTTC	CASSPSWDNEQFF
TRBD1	TRBV9	once	TRBJ1-1	TGTGCCAGCAGCGCTCAACAGGGGGCCCTCCTTGGCGCTTTCTTT	CASSAQQGALLGAFF
.	TRBV6-5	few	TRBJ2-6	TGTGCCAGCAGTTACTGGACCGGGGCCTCTGGGGCCAACGTCCTGACTTTC	CASSYWTGASGANVLTF
TRBD1	TRBV20-1	.	TRBJ1-1	TGCAGTGCTGCAGGGGGCGGACCAAACACTGAAGCTTTCTTT	CSAAGGGPNTEAFF
TRBD1	TRBV5-1	few	TRBJ2-5	TGCGCCAGCAGCTCAGGGACAGGGGGAGAGACCCAGTACTTC	CASSSGTGGETQYF
TRBD2	TRBV4-3	many	TRBJ2-1	TGCGCCAGCAGCCAATGGCTAGCGGGGAACTACAATGAGCAGTTCTTC	CASSQWLAGNYNEQFF
TRBD1	TRBV7-8	.	TRBJ1-5	TGTGCCAGCACCTGGGGGACAGGGGCTCATCAGCCCCAGCATTTT	CASTWGTGAHQPQHF
.	TRBV7-7	few	TRBJ2-5	TGTGCCAGCAGCTCGCAGTCACCGGGGACCCAGTACTTC	CASSSQSPGTQYF
.	TRBV29-1	.	TRBJ1-5	TGCAGCGTCCAAGGGGGTAATCAGCCCCAGCATTTT	CSVQGGNQPQHF
.	TRBV11-2	.	TRBJ2-6	TGTGCCAGCAGCTTAGTTCCAACTGGGGCCAACGTCCTGACTTTC	CASSLVPTGANVLTF
TRBD2	TRBV10-3	.	TRBJ2-1	TGTGCCATCAGTGAGTCGGGGGGGAGTGAGCAGTTCTTC	CAISESGGSEQFF
TRBD2	TRBV20-1	.	TRBJ2-3	TGCAGTGCTAGAGATTTCAACCCTAGCGGGCCAGATACGCAGTATTTT	CSARDFNPSGPDTQYF
.	TRBV5-1	few	TRBJ2-1	TGCGCCAGCAGCTTGGGATTTAGAGAGGTAAATGAGCAGTTCTTC	CASSLGFREVNEQFF
.	TRBV4-3	few	TRBJ2-2	TGCGCCAGCAGCCAAGAAGGCTCGGGGGTTTCCGGGGAGCTGTTTTTT	CASSQEGSGVSGELFF
.	TRBV5-1	few	TRBJ1-1	TGCGCCAGCAGCTTGAACACTATGAACACTGAAGCTTTCTTT	CASSLNTMNTEAFF
.	TRBV19	few	TRBJ1-2	TGTGCCAGTAGTCCACAGACAGGCTCGGACTATGGCTACACCTTC	CASSPQTGSDYGYTF
.	TRBV12-3/TRBV12-4	.	TRBJ2-7	TGTGCCAGCAGCCTAAACAGGGCCTCCGGCGGCGAGCAGTACTTC	CASSLNRASGGEQYF
.	TRBV9	.	TRBJ1-2	TGTGCCAGCAGTGCTTCCCGGGACCTACTCAACTATGGCTACACCTTC	CASSASRDLLNYGYTF
TRBD1	TRBV5-6	.	TRBJ1-1	TGTGCCAGCAGCTTGTCAGGGGGCTTTAACACTGAAGCTTTCTTT	CASSLSGGFNTEAFF
.	TRBV9	.	TRBJ2-5	TGTGCCAGCAGCGACTCCTGGTGGGAGACCCAGTACTTC	CASSDSWWETQYF
TRBD2	TRBV7-2	.	TRBJ2-5	TGTGCCAGCAGCTTAGCGGGAGGGTTGGGACAAGAGACCCAGTACTTC	CASSLAGGLGQETQYF
.	TRBV30	few	TRBJ2-3	TGTGCCCGGCGAGGCCAGGCAGATACGCAGTATTTT	CARRGQADTQYF
TRBD1	TRBV20-1	.	TRBJ2-4	TGCAGTGGCTCCGTTGAAGCCGGGACAGTCAACATTCAGTACTTC	CSGSVEAGTVNIQYF
.	TRBV27	once	TRBJ2-3	TGTGCCAGCAGTTTGAGCCCGCAACTCGGATATACGCAGTATTTT	CASSLSPQLGYTQYF
.	TRBV12-3/TRBV12-4	.	TRBJ1-1	TGTGCCAGCAGTTCCAGCCCAGGAGGGCGCGGCACTGAAGCTTTCTTT	CASSSSPGGRGTEAFF
.	TRBV12-3/TRBV12-4	few	TRBJ2-7	TGTGCCAGCAGTTCTATCTCGGGAATTAGGACCTACGAGCAGTACTTC	CASSSISGIRTYEQYF
.	TRBV29-1	few	TRBJ2-1	TGCAGCGTTGAAAACCCTCCTGAGCAGTTCTTC	CSVENPPEQFF
.	TRBV4-1	few	TRBJ2-1	TGCGCCAGCAGCTGGGGGGGGCGATGGTTCTTC	CASSWGGRWFF
.	TRBV28	few	TRBJ2-3	TGTGCCATTACGGGCCCAGATACGCAGTATTTT	CAITGPDTQYF
TRBD1	TRBV5-1	.	TRBJ2-7	TGCGCCAGCAGGTCGGGACAGAGTCAAGCCTACGAGCAGTACTTC	CASRSGQSQAYEQYF
TRBD1	TRBV20-1	few	TRBJ2-5	TGCAGTGGTTACACAGGGGAAGAGACCCAGTACTTC	CSGYTGEETQYF
.	TRBV20-1	few	TRBJ1-1	TGCAGTGCAAGGGGGGTTTGGGACACTGAAGCTTTCTTT	CSARGVWDTEAFF
TRBD1	TRBV29-1	few	TRBJ2-7	TGCAGCGTCGCCGGACAGGTCGGACTCCTCGACTGGGAGTACTTC	CSVAGQVGLLDWEYF
.	TRBV11-1	.	TRBJ2-1	TGTGCCAGCAGCTTAGTGGACAAGTACAATGAGCAGTTCTTC	CASSLVDKYNEQFF
.	TRBV7-2	few	TRBJ2-5	TGTGCCAGCAGCCCGGTCCGAGAGACCCAGTACTTC	CASSPVRETQYF
.	TRBV15	.	TRBJ2-2	TGTGCCACCAGCAATGACAGAGTAGGGACCGGGGAGCTGTTTTTT	CATSNDRVGTGELFF
TRBD2	TRBV5-1	.	TRBJ2-2	TGCGCCAGCAGCTTAAGAGCGGGAGACACCGGGGAGCTGTTTTTT	CASSLRAGDTGELFF
.	TRBV12-3/TRBV12-4	few	TRBJ2-1	TGTGCCAGCAGTTTAGCCTCCAGCCTGTCCGATGAGCAGTTCTTC	CASSLASSLSDEQFF
TRBD1	TRBV7-8	.	TRBJ2-3	TGTGCCAGCAGCTTAGGAGGGACAGGGTTAGAGTGGCAGTATTTT	CASSLGGTGLEWQYF
TRBD2	TRBV30	few	TRBJ2-5	TGTGCCTGGAGTCTCGGTAGCGGGAGCTTGGAGACCCAGTACTTC	CAWSLGSGSLETQYF
.	TRBV7-2	.	TRBJ2-1	TGTGCCAGCAGCTCCGCGGGAACGTACAATGAGCAGTTCTTC	CASSSAGTYNEQFF
.	TRBV20-1	many	TRBJ2-7	TGCAGTTCCCCATTACCGGGAGCCTACGAGCAGTACTTC	CSSPLPGAYEQYF